The 27 T cell receptor beta chains below all came from one sample that was sequenced in a study of vaccination and CD4 T cells after COVID-19. Sequencing of the DNA from cultured CD4+ T cells was carried out with the Oncomine TCR Beta short-read assay. TCRdb ran MiXCR on the PCR reads and lists one entry per CDR3 protein. The sample carries some 9,100 distinct CDR3 sequences, around 48% recorded once. The treatment is: approximately 11-day PBMC culture with coronavirus spike peptide pools or control peptides (ViraFEST assay). The unexposed donor gave CD4+ T cells before the COVID-19 pandemic (2011-2018). These receptors have no identified antigens. Material for sequencing was CD4+ T cells from blood, cultured in vitro. The origin of the receptors is a human donor in good health.

This clonotype was seen only once. This sequence joins TRBV15 and TRBJ2-1; D assignment may be TRBD1 or TRBD2 (5 bases each). Germline V gives CDR1 LNHNV, CDR2 YYDKDF (reference sequence). The V end lost 10 bases, the J end lost 3 bases, and 22 bases lay between the germline ends. This CDR3 is 16 amino acids long. The CDR3 spells CAITAEKPGSYNEQFF. The CDR3 DNA reads TGTGCCATTACCGCCGAAAAGCCAGGGAGCTACAATGAGCAGTTCTTC.

CDR3 nucleotides: TGTGCCAGCAGGTCGGACAAGAACTATGGCTACACCTTC. It specifies CASRSDKNYGYTF. V is TRBV12-3 or TRBV12-4 and J is TRBJ1-2; a possible D gene is TRBD1 (5 bases). V was shortened by 6 bases and J by 2 bases, with 10 bases between the two germline ends. The CDR3 loop spans 13 amino acids.

The gene calls are TRBV10-3 and TRBJ2-1; a possible D gene is TRBD1 (6 bases). The CDR3 covers 16 residues. CDR1 and CDR2 from the germline V gene are ENHRY and SYGVKD. The V gene lost 8 bases and the J gene lost 0 bases, with 17 bases spanning the gap. The CDR3 DNA follows: TGTGCCATCGCCAGGGGAGCGGATTCCTCCTACAATGAGCAGTTCTTC. Its protein is CAIARGADSSYNEQFF.

A few counts support this clonotype. The rearrangement links TRBV6-5 to TRBJ2-7; D unresolved. Per germline, CDR1 MNHEY and CDR2 SVGAGI. The V gene lost 2 bases and the J gene lost 5 bases, with 16 bases spanning the gap. The CDR3 length is 15 residues. The CDR3 DNA reads as TGTGCCAGCAGTTACGGGTTGGGCCGCGTCGACGAGCAGTACTTC. Its translation: CASSYGLGRVDEQYF.

V gene TRBV28 combines with J gene TRBJ1-2; maybe TRBD1 (5 bases). Trimming removed 4 bases at V and 4 bases at J, with 10 bases between. Germline V gene sequence: CDR1 MDHEN, CDR2 SYDVKM. This CDR3 is 13 amino acids long. Here the CDR3 DNA reads TGTGCCAGCAGTTCCGGGACGCTCTATGGCTACACCTTC. Its protein product is CASSSGTLYGYTF.

V is TRBV20-1 and J is TRBJ2-7; TRBD1 matches 7 bases. V lost 6 bases and J lost 6; bases outside the gene matches: 11. The CDR3 has 13 residues. Germline-derived CDR1 and CDR2 are DFQATT and SNEGSKA (reference sequence). The DNA for the CDR3 is TGCAGTGCCCCTACAGGGGCAGCAGGCGAGCAGTACTTC. Amino acid sequence: CSAPTGAAGEQYF.

This clonotype was observed a few times. The chain links TRBV6-1 to TRBJ1-1, with D possibly TRBD1 on 5 matching bases. This CDR3 comprises 16 residues. V lost 1 base, J lost 1 base, and 13 bases lay in between. Germline values: CDR1 MNHNS, CDR2 SASEGT. The CDR3 nucleotides read TGTGCCAGCAGTGAAGTCTGGGGGAGGGGGAACACTGAAGCTTTCTTT. It translates to CASSEVWGRGNTEAFF.

This clonotype was found once. The CDR3 DNA reads TGCGCCAGCAGCTTGGACAGGGCATTCACGAAGAACACTGAAGCTTTCTTT. This encodes CASSLDRAFTKNTEAFF. V and J are TRBV5-1 and TRBJ1-1; tentative D call: TRBD1 (6 bases). Germline values: CDR1 SGHRS, CDR2 YFSETQ. V was cut by 0 bases and J by 1 base, with 16 bases left in between. The CDR3 is 17 amino acids.

The chain links TRBV4-3 to TRBJ2-5; D unresolved. The CDR3 totals 14 residues. Between the trimmed V and J ends, which lost 2 bases and 4 bases, there was a span of 11 bases. In germline, CDR1 is LGHNA, CDR2 YSLEER. CDR3 DNA: TGCGCCAGCAGCCAATTTCCGTACTCAGAGACCCAGTACTTC. This translates into CASSQFPYSETQYF.

This clonotype has a handful of counts. This sequence joins TRBV20-1 and TRBJ1-6; D perhaps matches TRBD1 (6 bases). Trimming cost V 2 bases and J 9 bases, with 14 bases left between them. The CDR3 spans 14 residues. The germline V gene has CDR1 DFQATT and CDR2 SNEGSKA (reference sequence). CDR3 in amino acids: CSARNQGRISPLHF. The CDR3, as DNA: TGCAGTGCTAGAAACCAGGGGAGGATTTCACCCCTCCACTTT.

In its sample, this clonotype was seen a few times. The chain joins TRBV7-9 to TRBJ1-1; a weak D match, TRBD1 (5 bases). The germline CDR1 and CDR2 sequences are SEHNR and FQNEAQ (reference sequence). CDR3 length: 14 residues. The V and J ends lost 5 bases and 3 bases respectively, with 13 bases between them. The CDR3 bases are TGTGCCAGCAGCCCGGAGGGGTTTTACACTGAAGCTTTCTTT. This codes for CASSPEGFYTEAFF.

This clonotype has a handful of counts. The chain recombines TRBV7-2 with TRBJ2-1; 11 bases align to TRBD2. The V segment lost 5 bases and the J segment 10 bases; nucleotides outside the gene matches: 4. CDR1 SGHTA and CDR2 FQGNSA come from the germline V gene. This CDR3 region has 13 residues. The CDR3 DNA reads TGTGCCAGCAGCCACCGGACTAGCGGGGAGCAGTTCTTC. It encodes CASSHRTSGEQFF.

This chain uses TRBV6-1 with TRBJ1-6; possibly TRBD1 for D (5 bases). V lost 6 bases and J 9 bases, leaving 12 bases between the germline ends. Germline values: CDR1 MNHNS, CDR2 SASEGT. This CDR3 comprises 13 residues. CDR3 nucleotides: TGTGCCAGCAGACCGTTGGGGGTTTCACCCCTCCACTTT. As protein: CASRPLGVSPLHF.

The V gene is TRBV6-5, the J gene TRBJ1-5, with a weak D call TRBD1 (5 bases). The CDR3 has 17 amino acids. V was pared by 5 bases and J by 2 bases, with 19 bases between. The germline CDR1 and CDR2 sequences are MNHEY and SVGAGI. DNA for the CDR3: TGTGCCAGCAGTCTACCCGAGACAGAACCCGGCAATCAGCCCCAGCATTTT. The encoded protein is CASSLPETEPGNQPQHF.

The chain is built from TRBV27 and TRBJ2-3; TRBD1 matches 7 bases. There are 15 residues in the CDR3. The V gene end was trimmed by 4 bases and the J gene end by 6 bases; junction bases not matched to a gene: 10. CDR1 is MNHEY, CDR2 SMNVEV, per germline (reference sequence). The chain's CDR3 is CASSSDPTGWDTQYF. In nucleotides, the CDR3 is TGTGCCAGCAGTTCAGACCCGACAGGGTGGGATACGCAGTATTTT.

Points on this clonotype: The junction does not match germline at one end; this may be a read error. This chain joins TRBV20-1 and TRBJ1-1, with D perhaps TRBD1 (6 bases). Germline V gene lookup returns CDR1 DFQATT and CDR2 SNEGSKA (reference sequence). This CDR3 has 14 residues. This CDR3 reads CGAPDRMVNTEAFF. The CDR3 DNA follows: TGCGGTGCTCCCGACAGGATGGTGAACACTGAAGCTTTCTTT.

The chain couples TRBV29-1 to TRBJ2-7, with a possible D match to TRBD1 (6 bases). Between the trimmed V and J ends, which lost 6 bases and 5 bases, there was a span of 14 bases. This CDR3 contains 12 residues. Per germline, CDR1 SQVTM and CDR2 ANQGSEA. The CDR3 DNA is TGCAGCGTCCTTACAGGGTTCCACGAGCAGTACTTC. Amino acid sequence: CSVLTGFHEQYF.

CDR3 amino acids: CAISESRRGQGGNSPLHF. The CDR3 nucleotides read TGTGCCATCAGTGAGTCGAGGAGGGGACAGGGAGGTAATTCACCCCTCCACTTT. This rearrangement joins TRBV10-3 to TRBJ1-6; 9 bases map to TRBD1. The CDR3 runs 18 residues. Germline loops: CDR1 ENHRY, CDR2 SYGVKD. V shed 0 bases, J shed 6 bases, and the junction held 9 bases outside the gene matches.

This chain uses TRBV10-2 with TRBJ2-5, with 14 bases aligning to TRBD2. The V gene end was trimmed by 6 bases and the J gene end by 4 bases; junction bases not matched to a gene: 13. CDR1 is WSHSY, CDR2 SAAADI, per germline. This CDR3 is built from 18 residues. The CDR3 sequence is CASRTGTSGRRVGETQYF. The DNA for the CDR3 is TGCGCCAGCAGAACCGGGACTAGCGGGAGAAGGGTAGGAGAGACCCAGTACTTC.

This clonotype came up once. The chain carries TRBV6-1 and TRBJ2-1; 7 bases align to TRBD1. This CDR3 region has 12 residues. Germline trimming cut 4 bases from V and 10 bases from J; bases unmatched to any gene: 4. Looked up from germline, CDR1 is MNHNS and CDR2 is SASEGT. As DNA, the CDR3 is TGTGCCAGCAGTGGGACAGGTAGGGAGCAGTTCTTC. Protein product: CASSGTGREQFF.

This clonotype has just a few counts. V usage is TRBV7-9 and J usage is TRBJ2-3; TRBD2 might be the D (5 bases). This CDR3 is built from 14 residues. With 5 bases removed from V and 2 bases from J, the gap between germline ends came to 11 bases. Germline CDR1 SEHNR, CDR2 FQNEAQ (reference sequence). The DNA of the CDR3 is TGTGCCAGCAGCCCATTCGGGAACACAGATACGCAGTATTTT. It encodes CASSPFGNTDTQYF.

This clonotype has more than one count but fewer than ten. This chain joins TRBV20-1 and TRBJ1-2, with D possibly matching TRBD1 (5 bases). This CDR3 contains 12 residues. Germline V lookup: CDR1 DFQATT, CDR2 SNEGSKA (reference sequence). For the CDR3, the DNA is TGCAACGCCGGACAAATCGTGGATGGCTACACCTTC. As protein: CNAGQIVDGYTF.

The chain is built from TRBV20-1 and TRBJ1-1; no clear D gene. V was clipped by 5 bases and J by 1 base, with 17 bases between them. This CDR3 region has 15 residues. Per germline, CDR1 DFQATT and CDR2 SNEGSKA (reference sequence). CDR3 sequence: CSAPPPGGRNTEAFF. The DNA for the CDR3 is TGCAGTGCTCCCCCCCCGGGAGGCCGGAACACTGAAGCTTTCTTT.

This clonotype was counted a few times. The chain is built from TRBV19 and TRBJ1-2, with D tentatively TRBD1 (5 bases). V lost 5 bases, J lost 0 bases, and 10 bases lay in between. This CDR3 comprises 14 residues. Germline V gene lookup returns CDR1 LNHDA and CDR2 SQIVND (reference sequence). CDR3: CASSLGHSNYGYTF. In DNA form, the CDR3 reads TGTGCCAGTAGTCTAGGACATTCTAACTATGGCTACACCTTC.

This clonotype was seen a few times. This chain uses TRBV6-7 with TRBJ1-5, with D perhaps TRBD1 (5 bases). TRBV6-7 is given ORF status, its function remaining uncertain. Trimming cost V 7 bases and J 6 bases, with 19 bases left between them. This CDR3 is built from 15 residues. The CDR3 loop reads CASIPPEQGPQPQHF. The CDR3 DNA reads as TGTGCCAGCATCCCCCCGGAGCAGGGACCTCAGCCCCAGCATTTT.

This clonotype has just one count. J is TRBJ2-7 and V is TRBV20-1; D remains unclear. The CDR3 contains 13 residues. V was shortened by 5 bases and J by 4 bases, with 15 bases between the two germline ends. Looked up from germline, CDR1 is DFQATT and CDR2 is SNEGSKA (reference sequence). CDR3 sequence (DNA): TGCAGTGCTTCCCCGGAGCCAAGGTACGAGCAGTACTTC. It is translated as CSASPEPRYEQYF.

The table lists this clonotype with a few counts. The chain is built from TRBV24-1 and TRBJ2-2; the D is unclear. The V gene lost 4 bases and the J gene lost 5 bases, with 10 bases spanning the gap. CDR1 KGHDR and CDR2 SFDVKD come from the germline V gene. There are 14 residues in the CDR3. CDR3 coding DNA: TGTGCCACCAGTGAGCGGATTCCTACCGGGGAGCTGTTTTTT. Its translation is CATSERIPTGELFF.